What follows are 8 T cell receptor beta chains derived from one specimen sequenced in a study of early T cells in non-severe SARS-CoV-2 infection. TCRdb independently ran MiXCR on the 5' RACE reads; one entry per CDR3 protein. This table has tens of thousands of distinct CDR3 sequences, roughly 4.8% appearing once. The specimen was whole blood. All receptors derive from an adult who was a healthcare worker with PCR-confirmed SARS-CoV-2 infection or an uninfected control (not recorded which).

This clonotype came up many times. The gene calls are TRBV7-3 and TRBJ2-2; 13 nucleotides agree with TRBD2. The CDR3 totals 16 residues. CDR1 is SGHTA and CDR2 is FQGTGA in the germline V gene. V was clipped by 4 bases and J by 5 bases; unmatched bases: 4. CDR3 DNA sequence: TGTGCCAGCAGCTCGGGACTAGCGGGAAAGACCGGGGAGCTGTTTTTT. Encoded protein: CASSSGLAGKTGELFF.

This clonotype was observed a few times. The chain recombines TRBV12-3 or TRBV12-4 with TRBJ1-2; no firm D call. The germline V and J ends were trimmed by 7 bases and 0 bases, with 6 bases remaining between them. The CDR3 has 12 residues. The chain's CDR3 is CASKRANYGYTF. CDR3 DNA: TGTGCCAGCAAGCGGGCTAACTATGGCTACACCTTC.

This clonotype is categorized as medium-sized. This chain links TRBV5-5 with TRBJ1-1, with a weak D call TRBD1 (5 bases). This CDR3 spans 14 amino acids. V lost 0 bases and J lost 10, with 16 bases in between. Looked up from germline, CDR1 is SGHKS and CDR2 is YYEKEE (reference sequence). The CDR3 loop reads CASSLVAGILGAFF. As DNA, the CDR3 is TGTGCCAGCAGCTTGGTGGCAGGGATCTTAGGAGCTTTCTTT.

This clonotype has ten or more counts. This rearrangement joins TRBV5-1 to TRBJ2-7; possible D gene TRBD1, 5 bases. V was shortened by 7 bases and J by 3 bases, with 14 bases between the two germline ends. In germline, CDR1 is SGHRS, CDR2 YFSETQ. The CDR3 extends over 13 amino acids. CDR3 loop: CASRLGLIYEQYF. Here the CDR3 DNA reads TGCGCCAGCCGCCTGGGGCTAATCTACGAGCAGTACTTC.

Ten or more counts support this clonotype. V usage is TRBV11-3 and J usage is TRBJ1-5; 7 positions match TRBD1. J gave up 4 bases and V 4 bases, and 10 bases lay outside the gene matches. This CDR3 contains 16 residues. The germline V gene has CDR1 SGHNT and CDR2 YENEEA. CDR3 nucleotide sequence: TGTGCCAGCAGCTCACCTGAGGGGGCGCGGAATCAGCCCCAGCATTTT. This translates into CASSSPEGARNQPQHF.

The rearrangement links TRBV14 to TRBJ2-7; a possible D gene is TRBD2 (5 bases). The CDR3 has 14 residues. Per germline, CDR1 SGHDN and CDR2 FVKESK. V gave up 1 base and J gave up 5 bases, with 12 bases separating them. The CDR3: CASSQGRWRNEQYF. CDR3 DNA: TGTGCCAGCAGCCAAGGCCGGTGGAGGAACGAGCAGTACTTC. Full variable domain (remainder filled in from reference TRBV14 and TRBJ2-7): EAGVTQFPSHSVIEKGQTVTLRCDPISGHDNLYWYRRVMGKEIKFLLHFVKESKQDESGMPNNRFLAERTGGTYSTLKVQPAELEDSGVYFCASSQGRWRNEQYFGPGTRLTVT.

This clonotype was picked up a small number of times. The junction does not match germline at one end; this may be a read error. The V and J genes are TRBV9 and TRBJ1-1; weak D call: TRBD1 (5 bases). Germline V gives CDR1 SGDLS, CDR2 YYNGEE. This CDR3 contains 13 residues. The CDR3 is CASSVERGTEAFF. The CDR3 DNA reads TGTGCCAGCAGCGTAGAAAGGGGCACTGAAGCCTTCTTT.

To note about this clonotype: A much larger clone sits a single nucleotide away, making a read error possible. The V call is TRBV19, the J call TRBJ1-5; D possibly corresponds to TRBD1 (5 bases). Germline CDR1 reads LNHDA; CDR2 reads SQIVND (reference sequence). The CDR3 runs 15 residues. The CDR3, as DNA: TGTGCCAGTAGTATATATCGTTCAGGGATACAGCTCCAGCATTTT. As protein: CASSIYRSGIQLQHF.